The entry below gives a single T cell receptor (beta chain) sequence along with its context. Its antigen is not identified. The data derive from a study of T cells in Graves' hyperthyroidism and ophthalmopathy. Study-wide context: The blood sample was taken at first diagnosis, before treatment began.

Patients were excluded because of uncontrolled infection, other autoimmune disease, pregnancy or lactation. The diagnostic basis comprised clinical symptoms, serum thyroxine and TRAb, thyroid ultrasound and orbital computed tomography. The TCR beta CDR3 regions underwent amplification using RNA transcripts as the source. Researchers ran a first-round RT-PCR on the TCR CDR3 using the HTBI primer set. MiXCR, applied by TCRdb to the multiplex PCR reads, yields one record per CDR3 protein. There are roughly 700,000 distinct CDR3 sequences in the sample; roughly 17% occur only once, and roughly a sixth lies in the top ten. Notes on the study in general: Blood also contained most expanded thyroid clonotypes above 0.001.

Germline CDR1 ENHRY, CDR2 SYGVKD. The CDR3 sequence is 13 residues long. V shed 7 bases and J 3 bases; nucleotides not matched to a gene: 5. Specimen: blood. The V and J genes are TRBV10-3 and TRBJ2-5, with 7 positions matching TRBD1. The origin of this receptor is a man in his fifties with Graves' hyperthyroidism. In nucleotides, the CDR3 is TGTGCCATCAAGAACCAGGGGGAAGAGACCCAGTACTTC. It translates to CAIKNQGEETQYF.